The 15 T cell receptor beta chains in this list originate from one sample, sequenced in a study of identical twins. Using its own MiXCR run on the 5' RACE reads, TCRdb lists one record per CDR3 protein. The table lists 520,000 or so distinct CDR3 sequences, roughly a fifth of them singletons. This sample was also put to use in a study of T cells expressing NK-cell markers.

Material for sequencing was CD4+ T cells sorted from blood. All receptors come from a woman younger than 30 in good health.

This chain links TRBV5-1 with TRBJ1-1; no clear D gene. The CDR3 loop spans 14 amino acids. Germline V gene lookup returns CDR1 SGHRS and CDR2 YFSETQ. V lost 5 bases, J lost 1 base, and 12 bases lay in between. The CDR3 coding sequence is TGCGCCAGCAGGAACCACCTCCAGAACACTGAAGCTTTCTTT. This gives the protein CASRNHLQNTEAFF.

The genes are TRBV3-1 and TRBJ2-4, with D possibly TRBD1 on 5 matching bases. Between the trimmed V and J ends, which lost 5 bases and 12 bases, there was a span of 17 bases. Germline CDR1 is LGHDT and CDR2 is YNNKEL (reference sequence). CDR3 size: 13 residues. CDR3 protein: CASSNRGSSGQYF. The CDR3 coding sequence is TGTGCCAGCAGCAATAGGGGCTCATCGGGTCAGTACTTC.

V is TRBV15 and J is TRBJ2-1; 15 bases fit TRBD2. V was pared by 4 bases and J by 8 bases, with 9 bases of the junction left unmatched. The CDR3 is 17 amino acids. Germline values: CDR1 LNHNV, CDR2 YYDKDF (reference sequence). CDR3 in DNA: TGTGCCACCAGCACTTGGACTAGCGGGAGGGCCTCGGATGAGCAGTTCTTC. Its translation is CATSTWTSGRASDEQFF.

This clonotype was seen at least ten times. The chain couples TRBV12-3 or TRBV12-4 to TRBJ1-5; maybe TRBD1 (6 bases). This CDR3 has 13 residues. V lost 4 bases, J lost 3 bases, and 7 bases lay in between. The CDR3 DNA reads TGTGCCAGCAGTTGGGGGGCCAATCAGCCCCAGCATTTT. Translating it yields CASSWGANQPQHF.

CDR3 residues: CASSQRRSNEQFF. The CDR3 DNA reads as TGTGCCAGCAGCCAAAGGAGGTCCAATGAGCAGTTCTTC. The chain recombines TRBV14 with TRBJ2-1; the D gene is possibly TRBD2 (5 bases). V lost 2 bases and J 6 bases, leaving 8 bases between the germline ends. Germline CDR1 SGHDN, CDR2 FVKESK. This CDR3 is 13 amino acids long.

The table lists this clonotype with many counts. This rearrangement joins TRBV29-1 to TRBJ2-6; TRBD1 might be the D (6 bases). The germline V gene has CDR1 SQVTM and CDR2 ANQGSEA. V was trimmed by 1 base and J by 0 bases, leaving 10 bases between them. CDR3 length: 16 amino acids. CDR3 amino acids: CSVEGDNDSGANVLTF. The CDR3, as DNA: TGCAGCGTTGAAGGGGACAACGACTCTGGGGCCAACGTCCTGACTTTC.

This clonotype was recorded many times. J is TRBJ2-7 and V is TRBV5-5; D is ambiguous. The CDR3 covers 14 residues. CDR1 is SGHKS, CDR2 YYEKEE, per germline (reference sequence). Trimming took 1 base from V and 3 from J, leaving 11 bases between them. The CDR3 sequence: CASSLFPDLYEQYF. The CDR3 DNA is TGTGCCAGCAGCTTGTTCCCCGACCTCTACGAGCAGTACTTC.

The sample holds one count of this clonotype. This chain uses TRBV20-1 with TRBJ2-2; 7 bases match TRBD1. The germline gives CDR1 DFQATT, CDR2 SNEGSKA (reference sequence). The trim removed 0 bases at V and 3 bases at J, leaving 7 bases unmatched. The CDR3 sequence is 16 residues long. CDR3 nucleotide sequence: TGCAGTGCTAGAGATCGACGACAGGGTGACACCGGGGAGCTGTTTTTT. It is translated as CSARDRRQGDTGELFF.

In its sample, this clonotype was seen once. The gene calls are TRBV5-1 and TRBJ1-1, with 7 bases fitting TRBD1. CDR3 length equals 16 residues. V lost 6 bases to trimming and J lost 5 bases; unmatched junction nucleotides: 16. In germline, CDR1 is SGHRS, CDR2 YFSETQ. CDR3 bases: TGCGCCAGCACCCCTGGGACCACAGGGGACGCGACTGAAGCTTTCTTT. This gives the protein CASTPGTTGDATEAFF.

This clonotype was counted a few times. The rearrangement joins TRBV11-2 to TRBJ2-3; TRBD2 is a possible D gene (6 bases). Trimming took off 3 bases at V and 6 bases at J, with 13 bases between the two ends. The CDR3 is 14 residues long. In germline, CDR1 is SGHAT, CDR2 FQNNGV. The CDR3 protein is CASSLRDPGDTQYF. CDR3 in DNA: TGTGCCAGCAGCTTGCGGGACCCTGGGGATACGCAGTATTTT. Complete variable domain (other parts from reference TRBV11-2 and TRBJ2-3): EAGVAQSPRYKIIEKRQSVAFWCNPISGHATLYWYQQILGQGPKLLIQFQNNGVVDDSQLPKDRFSAERLKGVDSTLKIQPAKLEDSAVYLCASSLRDPGDTQYFGPGTRLTVL.

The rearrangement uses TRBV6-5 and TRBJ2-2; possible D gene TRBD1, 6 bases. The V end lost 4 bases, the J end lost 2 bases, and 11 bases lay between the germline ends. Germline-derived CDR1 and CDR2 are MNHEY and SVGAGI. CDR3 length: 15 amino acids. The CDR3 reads CASSSGQRNTGELFF. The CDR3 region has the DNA TGTGCCAGCAGTTCCGGACAGAGAAACACCGGGGAGCTGTTTTTT.

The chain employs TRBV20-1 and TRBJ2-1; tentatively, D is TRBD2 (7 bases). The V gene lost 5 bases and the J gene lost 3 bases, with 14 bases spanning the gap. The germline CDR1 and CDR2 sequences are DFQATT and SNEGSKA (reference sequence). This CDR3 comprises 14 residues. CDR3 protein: CSALAEGVYNEQFF. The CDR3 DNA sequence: TGCAGTGCTCTAGCGGAGGGGGTCTACAATGAGCAGTTCTTC.

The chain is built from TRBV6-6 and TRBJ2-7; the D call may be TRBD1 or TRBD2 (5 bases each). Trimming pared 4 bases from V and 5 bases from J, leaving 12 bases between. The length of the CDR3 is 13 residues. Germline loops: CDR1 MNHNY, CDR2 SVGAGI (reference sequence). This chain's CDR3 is CASSSQGVHEQYF. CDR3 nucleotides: TGTGCCAGCAGTTCCCAGGGAGTCCACGAGCAGTACTTC.

The CDR3 is CASSVGTTYEQYF. The CDR3 DNA is TGCGCCAGCAGCGTCGGTACAACCTACGAGCAGTACTTC. V is TRBV4-3 and J is TRBJ2-7; D is undetermined. The V gene lost 5 bases and the J gene lost 2 bases, with 10 bases spanning the gap. The CDR3 covers 13 residues. Looked up from germline, CDR1 is LGHNA and CDR2 is YSLEER.

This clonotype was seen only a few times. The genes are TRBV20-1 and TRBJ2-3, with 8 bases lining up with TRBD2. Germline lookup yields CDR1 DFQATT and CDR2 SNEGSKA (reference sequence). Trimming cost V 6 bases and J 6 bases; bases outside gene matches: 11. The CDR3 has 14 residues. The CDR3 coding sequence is TGCAGTGCACGACCGGGGGGGCCGGGGGATACGCAGTATTTT. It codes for CSARPGGPGDTQYF.